The rows below give T cell receptor beta chains drawn from one sample of a study of T-cell memory formation after mild COVID-19. One entry per CDR3 protein results from TCRdb running MiXCR on the 5' RACE reads. The sample yields about 610,000 distinct CDR3 sequences, roughly 17% seen once. Material for sequencing was PBMCs or a T cell subset sorted from them (not recorded which). Every receptor here comes from an adult woman who had mild COVID-19 (a few samples of this study predate the infection). Cell type and time point are not known. Each CDR3 is given with its conserved first and last residue. Each record gives: J gene, D gene, V gene, clone size, CDR3 protein, CDR3 DNA. A D gene is named only where the DNA matches it firmly. The size field is filled for only some rows; it gives once, few, many or a size class.

>TRBJ2-5|-|TRBV10-3|-
CAISELWRGETQYF
TGTGCCATCAGTGAGCTGTGGAGGGGAGAGACCCAGTACTTC
>TRBJ2-3|-|TRBV30|-
CAWMPGQTLYPFAQYF
TGTGCCTGGATGCCAGGACAGACTCTGTACCCGTTTGCGCAGTATTTT
>TRBJ1-1|-|TRBV9|-
CASSAGPINTEAFF
TGTGCCAGCAGCGCCGGACCGATCAACACTGAAGCTTTCTTT
>TRBJ2-1|-|TRBV6-6|few
CASSYSPPGQFF
TGTGCCAGCAGTTACTCTCCCCCTGGGCAGTTCTTC
>TRBJ1-3|TRBD1|TRBV7-2|many
CASSPRDRGGGNTIYF
TGTGCCAGCAGCCCCCGGGACAGGGGAGGGGGAAACACCATATATTTT
>TRBJ2-1|-|TRBV21-1|few
CASSDPGLARNEQFF
TGTGCCAGCAGCGACCCGGGCCTAGCTAGGAATGAGCAGTTCTTC
>TRBJ2-7|TRBD2|TRBV19|-
CASSILGLAGPGEQYF
TGTGCCAGTAGTATACTGGGACTAGCGGGGCCTGGCGAGCAGTACTTC
>TRBJ1-1|TRBD1|TRBV7-8|few
CASSHEQGANTEAFF
TGTGCCAGCAGCCACGAACAGGGGGCGAACACTGAAGCTTTCTTT
>TRBJ2-1|-|TRBV4-2|few
CASSRTADAPEQFF
TGTGCCAGCAGCCGCACCGCGGACGCGCCAGAGCAGTTCTTC
>TRBJ2-5|-|TRBV29-1|-
CSVVSVGKETKYF
TGCAGCGTTGTCTCTGTAGGGAAAGAGACCAAGTACTTC
>TRBJ2-3|-|TRBV12-3/TRBV12-4|-
CASSFMAGTDTQYF
TGTGCCAGCAGTTTTATGGCAGGCACAGATACGCAGTATTTT
>TRBJ2-7|-|TRBV19|-
CASSTDLPYEQYF
TGTGCCAGTAGTACGGACCTACCCTACGAGCAGTACTTC
>TRBJ1-1|-|TRBV3-1|-
CASSQVGLGSEAFF
TGTGCCAGCAGCCAAGTGGGGTTAGGATCCGAAGCTTTCTTT
>TRBJ2-7|-|TRBV12-3/TRBV12-4|few
CASSFSDEQYF
TGTGCCAGCAGTTTCTCTGACGAGCAGTACTTC
>TRBJ2-7|-|TRBV20-1|few
CSLLWGDSSYEQYF
TGCAGCCTACTCTGGGGGGACAGCTCCTACGAGCAGTACTTC
>TRBJ1-2|TRBD1|TRBV2|few
CASSVGTGGDYGYTF
TGTGCCAGCAGCGTTGGGACAGGGGGGGACTATGGCTACACCTTC
>TRBJ1-6|-|TRBV28|-
CASSLGGGAFGSPLHF
TGTGCCAGCAGTTTAGGGGGGGGCGCTTTCGGTTCACCCCTCCACTTT
>TRBJ2-7|TRBD1|TRBV3-1|few
CASSPRTGGTYEQYF
TGTGCCAGCAGCCCCCGGACAGGGGGAACCTACGAGCAGTACTTC
>TRBJ2-1|-|TRBV3-1|-
CASSPFTGANEQFF
TGTGCCAGCAGCCCGTTTACGGGGGCCAATGAGCAGTTCTTC
>TRBJ1-5|-|TRBV4-2|many
CASSPTPGAMDSNQPQHF
TGTGCCAGCAGCCCCACCCCCGGCGCAATGGATAGCAATCAGCCCCAGCATTTT
>TRBJ2-3|-|TRBV11-2|-
CASTSYSTDTQYF
TGTGCCAGCACATCATATAGCACAGATACGCAGTATTTT
>TRBJ1-2|TRBD1|TRBV6-5|-
CASSNRDRGPAAYGYTF
TGTGCCAGCAGTAACCGGGACAGGGGACCGGCTGCCTATGGCTACACCTTC
>TRBJ1-1|-|TRBV6-6|few
CASNEGGNTEAFF
TGTGCCAGCAATGAGGGGGGGAACACTGAAGCTTTCTTT
>TRBJ2-5|TRBD1|TRBV10-3|few
CAIRPGTAQETQYF
TGTGCCATCAGGCCCGGGACAGCTCAAGAGACCCAGTACTTC
>TRBJ2-7|TRBD1|TRBV6-2/TRBV6-3|few
CASSTWTGYEQYF
TGTGCCAGCAGTACCTGGACAGGGTACGAGCAGTACTTC
>TRBJ1-4|-|TRBV7-2|few
CASSGGGAAEKLFF
TGTGCCAGCAGCGGAGGAGGGGCGGCTGAAAAACTGTTTTTT
>TRBJ2-3|TRBD2|TRBV12-3/TRBV12-4|-
CAGKRGGGTDTQYF
TGTGCCGGGAAGCGGGGGGGCGGGACAGATACGCAGTATTTT
>TRBJ2-1|TRBD2|TRBV7-9|-
CASSWPIGSGRRGSYNEQFF
TGTGCCAGCAGCTGGCCGATTGGTAGCGGGAGGAGAGGCTCCTACAATGAGCAGTTCTTC
>TRBJ2-2|TRBD2|TRBV11-3|-
CASISEREGLGTGELFF
TGTGCCAGCATCTCCGAGCGGGAGGGCCTCGGGACCGGGGAGCTGTTTTTT
>TRBJ1-5|-|TRBV27|-
CASRLGGGSHQPQHF
TGTGCCAGCAGATTAGGAGGTGGAAGTCATCAGCCCCAGCATTTT
>TRBJ2-2|TRBD2|TRBV15|-
CATGGGRAGYTGELFF
TGTGCCACCGGGGGCGGGAGGGCCGGTTACACCGGGGAGCTGTTTTTT
>TRBJ2-2|TRBD1|TRBV7-9|few
CASIFRTGAGELFF
TGTGCCAGCATCTTCCGGACAGGGGCCGGGGAGCTGTTTTTT
>TRBJ1-1|-|TRBV7-3|few
CASSLSQQDEAFF
TGTGCCAGCAGCTTATCCCAACAGGACGAAGCTTTCTTT
>TRBJ2-2|TRBD2|TRBV29-1|-
CSVDNLTSSNTGELFF
TGCAGCGTTGATAACCTGACTAGCTCGAACACCGGGGAGCTGTTTTTT
>TRBJ2-5|TRBD2|TRBV20-1|-
CSAEAGAETQYF
TGCAGTGCTGAAGCGGGGGCTGAGACCCAGTACTTC
>TRBJ1-3|-|TRBV6-5|-
CASRGTGFGNTIYF
TGTGCCAGCAGAGGAACAGGGTTCGGAAACACCATATATTTT
>TRBJ2-7|-|TRBV27|-
CASSFTAGGLLLTYEQYF
TGTGCCAGCAGTTTCACCGCCGGTGGGCTGCTTCTAACCTACGAGCAGTACTTC
>TRBJ1-1|TRBD1|TRBV7-3|-
CASSLPPDRGDTEAFF
TGTGCCAGCAGCCTCCCTCCGGACAGGGGGGACACTGAAGCTTTCTTT
>TRBJ2-2|-|TRBV4-2|few
CASSQDNRRMGTGELFF
TGTGCCAGCAGCCAAGATAACCGTAGGATGGGCACCGGGGAGCTGTTTTTT
>TRBJ2-5|TRBD2|TRBV12-3/TRBV12-4|few
CASSSRLAGLEETQYF
TGTGCCAGCAGTTCCAGACTAGCGGGATTGGAAGAGACCCAGTACTTC
>TRBJ2-2|-|TRBV20-1|few
CSGLMATGELFF
TGCAGCGGCCTTATGGCTACCGGGGAGCTGTTTTTT